This T cell receptor beta chain was documented in a study of T cells after yellow fever vaccination. Study context: Preparing low-cell-number fractions relied on SMART-Seq v4 Ultra Low Input. Notes on the study in general: It was the secondary response that reached its peak faster, day 5 versus 15, but it was weaker. Most clones from primary vaccination were detected again post-booster (roughly 95% CD4, roughly 91% CD8).

The ends were cut back, 4 bases at V and 2 bases at J, with 32 bases in the middle. The CDR3 consists of 21 residues. CDR1 and CDR2 from the germline V gene are KGHSH and LQKENI. TCRdb reanalysed the 5' RACE reads using MiXCR and keeps one entry per CDR3 protein. This sample has around 400,000 distinct CDR3 sequences, with about 9.9% found just once. Details on this clonotype: The antigen is not known.

V gene TRBV18 combines with J gene TRBJ1-1; a weak D match, TRBD1 (5 bases). This receptor was taken from a man younger than 30 who received the YFV17D yellow fever vaccine. The specimen comprised PBMCs, sampled on the day of the first yellow fever vaccination. The CDR3 protein is CASSLRTTRWDQIEANTEAFF. The CDR3 DNA reads as TGTGCCAGCTCACTCAGAACCACAAGATGGGACCAAATTGAGGCCAACACTGAAGCTTTCTTT. The complete variable domain, with remaining parts taken from reference TRBV18 and TRBJ1-1, reads NAGVMQNPRHLVRRRGQEARLRCSPMKGHSHVYWYRQLPEEGLKFMVYLQKENIIDESGMPKERFSAEFPKEGPSILRIQQVVRGDSAAYFCASSLRTTRWDQIEANTEAFFGQGTRLTVV.